One sample yielded the 20 T cell receptor beta chains listed below, sequenced in a study of CD8+CD57+ T cells in acquired aplastic anemia. Researchers used genomic DNA as the template to profile TCR beta VDJ and CDR3. TCRdb passed the reads through MiXCR, listing each CDR3 protein once. The repertoire includes about 420,000 distinct CDR3 sequences, 60% to 80% of them detected once, and 4% sits in the top ten. The specimen was sorted CD4+, CD8+, or CD8+CD57+ T cells (not recorded which) from PBMCs. Every receptor here comes from a human donor in good health, serving as a control.

This clonotype was seen at least ten times. This rearrangement joins TRBV6-2 or TRBV6-3 to TRBJ1-5, with D maybe TRBD1 (5 bases). Germline CDR1 is MNHEY and CDR2 is SVGEGT. Trimming removed 0 bases from V and 4 bases from J, with 7 bases in between. This CDR3 is built from 14 residues. The CDR3 DNA reads TGTGCCAGCAGTTACTCGCCAGGGAATCAGCCCCAGCATTTT. The encoded protein is CASSYSPGNQPQHF.

A remark on this clonotype: Being one base from a much bigger clone, this may be a read error. The chain recombines TRBV3-1 with TRBJ1-5, with D perhaps matching TRBD1 (5 bases). Trimming left V 3 bases short and J 6 bases short, with 6 bases between. The germline V gene encodes CDR1 LGHDT and CDR2 YNNKEL (reference sequence). CDR3 length: 12 amino acids. CDR3: CASSHGAQPQHF. CDR3 bases: TGTGCCAGCAGCCATGGGGCTCAGCCCCAGCATTTT.

In the case of this clonotype: One junction end disagrees with the germline gene, perhaps due to a read error. The rearrangement joins TRBV7-8 to TRBJ1-6; 8 nucleotides align to TRBD1. Per germline, CDR1 SGHVS and CDR2 FQNEAQ. The CDR3 runs 14 residues. The CDR3 loop is CASAPGQDNSHLHF. The CDR3 DNA reads TGTGCCAGCGCCCCGGGACAGGATAATTCACACCTCCACTTT.

J is TRBJ2-7 and V is TRBV2; no firm D call. The CDR3 is 13 amino acids. Trimming removed 6 bases from V and 3 bases from J, with 12 bases in between. CDR1 SNHLY and CDR2 FYNNEI come from the germline V gene. Here the CDR3 reads CASSRNLLYEQYF. The CDR3 coding sequence is TGTGCCAGCAGCCGTAACTTACTCTACGAGCAGTACTTC.

This clonotype was recorded at least ten times. The chain has TRBV27 and TRBJ1-4; the match to TRBD1 covers 7 bases. The CDR3 contains 12 residues. Trimming took 5 bases from V and 14 from J; bases not matched to a gene: 8. Germline CDR1 reads MNHEY; CDR2 reads SMNVEV (reference sequence). The CDR3 DNA reads TGTGCCAGCAGTCCCCAGACAGGGCGGCTGTTTTTT. It yields the protein CASSPQTGRLFF. Based on the CDR3 plus reference TRBV27 and TRBJ1-4, the full variable domain is EAQVTQNPRYLITVTGKKLTVTCSQNMNHEYMSWYRQDPGLGLRQIYYSMNVEVTDKGDVPEGYKVSRKEKRNFPLILESPSPNQTSLYFCASSPQTGRLFFGSGTQLSVL.

Points on this clonotype: This could be a read error, since a much larger clone is one nucleotide away. This chain links TRBV5-1 with TRBJ2-5; D might be TRBD1 (6 bases). CDR1 and CDR2 (germline): SGHRS, YFSETQ. The CDR3 runs to 14 residues. CDR3 DNA: TGCGCCAGCAGCTTGGTTCAGGGGCGAGAGTCCCAGTACTTC. It yields the protein CASSLVQGRESQYF.

J is TRBJ2-5 and V is TRBV11-2; 7 nucleotides match TRBD1. Germline-derived CDR1 and CDR2 are SGHAT and FQNNGV. Trimming at V came to 5 bases and at J to 3 bases, leaving 6 bases not matched to a gene. There are 14 residues in the CDR3. CDR3 residues: CASSREGAKETQYF. Here the CDR3 DNA reads TGTGCCAGCAGCCGAGAGGGGGCCAAAGAGACCCAGTACTTC.

A word on this clonotype: Lacking the conserved final phenylalanine or tryptophan, this CDR3 likely reflects a read error. V and J are TRBV2 and TRBJ2-7; D uncertain. In germline, CDR1 is SNHLY, CDR2 FYNNEI. CDR3 length equals 14 residues. The germline V and J ends were trimmed by 6 bases and 5 bases, with 17 bases remaining between them. CDR3 bases: TGTGCCAGCAGCGGCCCGTTGGGTGGCGACGAGCAGTACCCC. Encoded protein: CASSGPLGGDEQYP.

This clonotype was counted only a few times. The chain couples TRBV18 to TRBJ2-7; TRBD1 matches at 9 bases. CDR1 and CDR2 from the germline V gene are KGHSH and LQKENI. This CDR3 has 16 amino acids. After removal of 5 bases from V and 5 bases from J, the junction contained 13 bases not matched to a gene. Here the CDR3 reads CASSLLPDRGENEQYF. CDR3 nucleotide sequence: TGTGCCAGCTCATTACTACCGGACAGGGGAGAGAACGAGCAGTACTTC.

The V and J genes are TRBV7-2 and TRBJ2-2, with TRBD1 matching 7 bases. The CDR3 loop spans 14 amino acids. Germline V gives CDR1 SGHTA, CDR2 FQGNSA. V was clipped by 6 bases and J by 11 bases; unmatched bases: 12. Written as DNA, the CDR3 is TGTGCCAGCAGTGAAGGGGGCACTGGACCTGAGCTGTTTTTT. Translated: CASSEGGTGPELFF.

This chain links TRBV7-9 with TRBJ2-3, with unresolved D. The CDR3 spans 11 residues. Trimming took 6 bases from V and 5 from J, leaving 6 bases between them. Germline V gene data show CDR1 as SEHNR and CDR2 as FQNEAQ (reference sequence). Written as DNA, the CDR3 is TGTGCCAGCAGTCCAAAAGATACGCAGTATTTT. Residues: CASSPKDTQYF.

On this clonotype: Germline and junction disagree at one end, which may indicate a read error. The chain uses TRBV7-2 and TRBJ1-1; D remains ambiguous. The CDR3 totals 14 residues. Germline lookup yields CDR1 SGHTA and CDR2 FQGNSA. CDR3 sequence: CASSLRPLNTEALF. CDR3 nucleotides: TGTGCCAGCAGCTTAAGACCACTAAACACTGAAGCTTTGTTT.

There are many counts of this clonotype. The V call is TRBV6-2 or TRBV6-3, the J call TRBJ2-7, with 7 bases fitting TRBD1. The CDR3 runs 16 residues. Germline V gene lookup returns CDR1 MNHEY and CDR2 SVGEGT. V shed 5 bases and J 3 bases; nucleotides not matched to a gene: 13. Written as DNA, the CDR3 is TGTGCCAGCAGTACGAGATCCGGGACAGCGATCTACGAGCAGTACTTC. Residues: CASSTRSGTAIYEQYF.

Details on this clonotype: The conserved final phenylalanine or tryptophan is absent from the CDR3, which likely points to a read error. No DNA is shown, since the ends of the CDR3 on it are uncertain; the CDR3 is the one TCRdb lists. V is TRBV7-9 and J is TRBJ1-6; the D call in the table, TRBD1, was not verified against the DNA. The germline gives CDR1 SEHNR, CDR2 FQNEAQ (reference sequence). Counting both end residues, the CDR3 totals 13 amino acids. The CDR3: CASSLGGNSSHHV.

Points on this clonotype: At one end the junction does not follow the germline gene, possibly because of a read error. This chain connects TRBV7-3 to TRBJ2-7; D unclear. The CDR3 loop spans 15 amino acids. The V gene's germline CDR1 is SGHTA and CDR2 FQGTGA. The CDR3 loop reads CASSFFGDFPYAQYF. The CDR3, as DNA: TGTGCCAGCAGCTTTTTCGGTGATTTTCCTTACGCGCAGTACTTC.

The CDR3 nucleotides are TGTGCCAGCAGCTTAATCCCGACAGGGAACACTGAAGCTTTCTTT. Translating it yields CASSLIPTGNTEAFF. This chain links TRBV7-2 with TRBJ1-1; a possible D gene is TRBD1 (6 bases). CDR3 length equals 15 residues. Looked up from germline, CDR1 is SGHTA and CDR2 is FQGNSA. Trimming cost V 2 bases and J 1 base, with 11 bases left between them.

The chain is built from TRBV5-5 and TRBJ2-3; D tentatively fits TRBD1 or TRBD2 (5 bases each). The V and J ends lost 4 bases and 2 bases respectively, with 17 bases between them. Germline CDR1 SGHKS, CDR2 YYEKEE (reference sequence). The CDR3 loop spans 16 amino acids. CDR3 bases: TGTGCCAGCAGCCTCAGGACTCCAGGGCCCACAGATACGCAGTATTTT. Protein: CASSLRTPGPTDTQYF.

Of note for this clonotype: A read error may produce the germline difference seen at one junction end. V is TRBV7-2 and J is TRBJ1-6, with D maybe TRBD1 (5 bases). The germline V gene has CDR1 SGHTA and CDR2 FQGNSA. CDR3 length: 13 amino acids. This chain's CDR3 is CAGSLLLDKPLHF. The CDR3 nucleotides read TGTGCCGGCAGCTTACTATTGGACAAGCCCCTCCACTTT.

The rearrangement uses TRBV29-1 and TRBJ1-1; possible D gene TRBD1, 6 bases. Trimming pared 7 bases from V and 3 bases from J, leaving 15 bases between. Germline V CDR1 and CDR2: SQVTM, ANQGSEA. This CDR3 comprises 13 residues. CDR3 coding DNA: TGCAGCGCCGGAAGGGGGGGGGACACTGAAGCTTTCTTT. Translated, it gives CSAGRGGDTEAFF.

Comment on this clonotype: At one boundary the junction diverges from the germline segment, which might be a read error. The chain carries TRBV10-3 and TRBJ1-2, with 9 nucleotides matching TRBD1. The germline gives CDR1 ENHRY, CDR2 SYGVKD. The CDR3 is 15 amino acids. CDR3 loop: CASSHGTGSPYGYTF. Written as DNA, the CDR3 is TGTGCCAGCAGTCATGGGACAGGGTCCCCCTATGGCTACACCTTC.